A selection of T cell receptor beta chains follows, all from one sample in a study of cytomegalovirus exposure and HLA in healthy donors. Produced via immunoSEQ multiplex PCR; TCRdb's table is partial and in-frame only. The sample holds 100,000 to 150,000 clones, approximately 78% seen once. The sample taken for sequencing was PBMCs. The receptors here all came from a man aged 35 to 55 in good health and CMV-seronegative. Each CDR3 is given with its conserved first and last residue. Some rows have no size entry. The others give once, few or many, or a class for an expanded clone.

TRBJ1-1 | TRBV11-3 | NA | CASSLAPGTEAFF
TRBJ1-3 | TRBV7-6 | NA | CASSLYGASGNTIYF
TRBJ2-5 | TRBV7-3 | NA | CASSLSGEETQYF
TRBJ2-3 | TRBV7-6 | NA | CASSSRDSGDTQYF
TRBJ2-7 | TRBV19 | NA | CASRAWTGESYEQYF
TRBJ2-1 | TRBV4-2 | few | CASSQDTSGGEYNEQFF
TRBJ2-7 | TRBV27 | NA | CASSWRDGSYEQYF
TRBJ1-2 | TRBV5-1 | few | CASSLGQDGKDGYTF
TRBJ1-3 | TRBV5-1 | NA | CASSRDRSSGNTIYF
TRBJ2-7 | TRBV5-1 | NA | CASAYTSGAYEQYF
TRBJ1-1 | TRBV7-9 | once | CASSAGTLDTEAFF
TRBJ2-5 | TRBV10-2 | NA | CASSEGLEETQYF
TRBJ1-1 | TRBV21-1 | few | CASSPRLGRCDTEAFF
TRBJ2-7 | TRBV7-9 | NA | CASSTTSDEQYF
TRBJ2-3 | TRBV11-2 | once | CASSLGISRGTSTDTQYF
TRBJ2-7 | TRBV7-9 | NA | CASSLRQGAGEQYF
TRBJ2-7 | TRBV6-5 | NA | CASSFLAGAGEQYF
TRBJ2-4 | TRBV2 | NA | CASSVGQKNSQYF
TRBJ1-2 | TRBV7-2 | NA | CASSLKQGQINYGYTF
TRBJ2-5 | TRBV7-2 | NA | CASSSYRDQYF
TRBJ2-3 | TRBV5-1 | NA | CASSSGQGTDTQYF
TRBJ1-2 | TRBV7-9 | NA | CASSLAKPTGGYGYTF
TRBJ1-3 | TRBV5-6 | NA | CASTRDRGFSGNTIYF
TRBJ2-1 | TRBV5-4 | NA | CASSPGGPSHNEQFF
TRBJ2-3 | TRBV7-9 | NA | CASSWDRFSTDTQYF
TRBJ2-3 | TRBV7-9 | few | CASTNTDTQYF
TRBJ2-5 | TRBV9 | NA | CASSAETGAIETQYF
TRBJ2-7 | TRBV25-1 | NA | CASSELDEQYF
TRBJ2-2 | TRBV2 | NA | CARGGASTGELFF
TRBJ1-2 | TRBV18 | NA | CASSYDRGSGGYTF
TRBJ1-6 | TRBV5-1 | NA | CASSGGNGRSPLHF
TRBJ1-3 | TRBV28 | NA | CASSSHTRSGNTIYF
TRBJ1-3 | TRBV5-1 | once | CASSLVGQGYGNTIYF
TRBJ2-7 | TRBV18 | NA | CASSPGSQNYEQYF
TRBJ2-1 | TRBV7-9 | NA | CASSHADGQGPFF